This is a list of T cell receptor beta chains from one sample in a study of blood T cell repertoires in COVID-19. This table comes from immunoSEQ multiplex PCR, and its TCRdb copy is limited to in-frame clones, with some not included. The sample includes 310,000 or so clones, approximately 90% of them seen just once. Sequenced material: PBMCs or T cells enriched from blood (not recorded which). These receptors were collected from a woman in her late teens or twenties who had recovered from COVID-19. Both conserved end residues are part of each CDR3. The D gene is left open where the match is weak. Rows give clone size only sometimes, using once, few, many, or a class for an expanded clone.

j_call clone_size v_call d_call cdr3_nt cdr3_aa
TRBJ1-5 NA TRBV5-4 NA TGTGCCAGCAGCTTGGCTGGCCATCAGCCCCAGCATTTT CASSLAGHQPQHF
TRBJ1-2 NA TRBV6-2/TRBV6-3 TRBD1 TGTGCCAGCAGTTACTTGACTCTGAGGGGGCGGCGCGGCTACACCTTC CASSYLTLRGRRGYTF
TRBJ2-7 NA TRBV5-4 TRBD2 TGTGCCAGCAGCCGTGGGAATGAGGGAGGGCCTTCCTACGAGCAGTACTTC CASSRGNEGGPSYEQYF
TRBJ1-2 NA TRBV4-2 NA TGTGCCAGCAGCCAAGATCGGTCCAGCGTGATCGGCTACACCTTC CASSQDRSSVIGYTF
TRBJ2-2 NA TRBV2 NA TGTGCCAGCACCGCCGTCAGGGGCCCAAACACCGGGGAGCTGTTTTTT CASTAVRGPNTGELFF
TRBJ2-7 NA TRBV28 TRBD2 TGTGCCAGCAGAAAAATAGCGGGAGTCTACGAGCAGTACTTC CASRKIAGVYEQYF
TRBJ1-2 NA TRBV29-1 TRBD1 TGCAGCGTTGGTCTTACAGGGGCTAACTATGGCTACACCTTC CSVGLTGANYGYTF
TRBJ2-6 NA TRBV19 TRBD1 TGTGCCAGTAGACCGACACAGGGGAAAGAAAGAGGGGCCAACGTCCTGACTTTC CASRPTQGKERGANVLTF
TRBJ2-1 NA TRBV9 NA TGTGCCAGCAGCGTAGCGACAGATTACAATGAGCAGTTCTTC CASSVATDYNEQFF
TRBJ2-3 NA TRBV7-2 TRBD2 TGTGCCAGCAGCTTGGGACTAGCGGGAGGGAAGACAGATACGCAGTATTTT CASSLGLAGGKTDTQYF
TRBJ2-7 NA TRBV9 TRBD2 TGTGCCAGCAGCCCAACCCTTTTAGCGGGAGGGAACGAGCAGTACTTC CASSPTLLAGGNEQYF
TRBJ2-2 once TRBV3-1/TRBV3-2 TRBD1 TGTGCCAGCAGCCGACAGGGGTGGGCCGGGGAGCTGTTTTTT CASSRQGWAGELFF
TRBJ2-3 few TRBV6-5 TRBD2 TGTGCCAGCAGTTCTCGAGCGGGAGGGACAGATACGCAGTATTTT CASSSRAGGTDTQYF
TRBJ1-2 NA TRBV5-1 NA TGCGCCAGCAGCTCGAACGGGGGGCAGGGCTACACCTTC CASSSNGGQGYTF
TRBJ1-4 once TRBV9 TRBD1 TGTGCCAGCAGCGGAGGGACAGGGGCTTTAAATGAAAAACTGTTTTTT CASSGGTGALNEKLFF
TRBJ2-3 NA TRBV25-1 TRBD2 TGTGCCAGCAGTGAATTCGCGGGAGGGGCGCCAGATACGCAGTATTTT CASSEFAGGAPDTQYF
TRBJ2-7 once TRBV7-2 NA TGTGCCAGCAGCTTAGTTTCAGGGTTGGACTACGAGCAGTACTTC CASSLVSGLDYEQYF
TRBJ1-1 NA TRBV2 NA TGTGCCAGCAGTGACAACAGGAGGGCGACTGAAGCTTTCTTT CASSDNRRATEAFF
TRBJ2-3 NA TRBV4-2 TRBD2 TGTGCCAGCAGCCCATCAAGACTAGCGGGACCCACAGATACGCAGTATTTT CASSPSRLAGPTDTQYF
TRBJ2-2 NA TRBV6-1 NA TGTGCCAGCAGTGAAGGGCAGTTCGATACCGGGGAGCTGTTTTTT CASSEGQFDTGELFF
TRBJ1-1 NA TRBV7-2 NA TGTGCCAGCAGCTTAAGGTGGAAGGGGTACACTGAAGCTTTCTTT CASSLRWKGYTEAFF
TRBJ2-1 NA TRBV11-2 NA TGTGCCAGCAGCCGCATGGGGGGTTTCAGCGGGTACAATGAGCAGTTCTTC CASSRMGGFSGYNEQFF
TRBJ2-3 NA TRBV24-1 NA TGTGCCACCAGTGAATTCTCTCGGGATACGCAGTATTTT CATSEFSRDTQYF
TRBJ1-3 NA TRBV2 NA TGTGCCTTGAGCGGGCAGTCTACTGGAAACACCATATATTTT CALSGQSTGNTIYF
TRBJ2-7 NA TRBV10-3 NA TGTGCCATCAGCAGTTCGAACGGGGAAAAAACGGGTGAGCAGTACTTC CAISSSNGEKTGEQYF
TRBJ1-1 few TRBV7-2 NA TGTGCCAGCAGCTCTCGACCGACAGTCGCCGAAGCTTTCTTT CASSSRPTVAEAFF
TRBJ2-7 NA TRBV6-2/TRBV6-3 NA TGTGCCAGCAGCCAGCCATTCCGGGGGAACGAGCAGTACTTC CASSQPFRGNEQYF
TRBJ2-7 NA TRBV7-9 TRBD1 TGTGCCAGCAGCCCTGGGACAGGGAAGTTCTACGAGCAGTACTTC CASSPGTGKFYEQYF
TRBJ1-4 NA TRBV10-1 TRBD1 TGCGCCAGCGGTGAACGCGACAGGGGGCATAATGAAAAACTGTTTTTT CASGERDRGHNEKLFF
TRBJ2-7 NA TRBV13 TRBD1 TGTGCCAGCAGCCCCGAGGCCGGGACAGGCTACGAGCAGTACTTC CASSPEAGTGYEQYF
TRBJ2-7 few TRBV7-9 NA TGTGCCAGCAGCTTAGCTTCTCGGGAGCAGTACTTC CASSLASREQYF
TRBJ2-2 NA TRBV9 NA TGTGCCAGCAGCCCCGAAGTGCTAGAGAACACCGGGGAGCTGTTTTTT CASSPEVLENTGELFF
TRBJ2-1 NA TRBV7-3 NA TGTGCCAGCAGCGAAAACCCCCGGGATGAGCAGTTCTTC CASSENPRDEQFF
TRBJ2-2 NA TRBV9 TRBD2 TGTGCCAGCAGCAGGGGGACTAGCGGGAACACCGGGGAGCTGTTTTTT CASSRGTSGNTGELFF
TRBJ2-2 NA TRBV19 NA TGTGCCAGTAGTATCCGGGGGGGGGAGCTGTTTTTT CASSIRGGELFF
TRBJ2-3 NA TRBV4-1 TRBD2 TGCGCCAGCAGCCAAGACCCCCGGGGGAGGGGAGATACGCAGTATTTT CASSQDPRGRGDTQYF
TRBJ1-2 NA TRBV7-8 TRBD1 TGTGCCAGCAGCCTTACAGGGGAGGGCTACACCTTC CASSLTGEGYTF
TRBJ1-4 NA TRBV5-1 NA TGCGCCAGCAGCTTGGTGGACGGAGGGTCCGTTAGTGAAAAACTGTTTTTT CASSLVDGGSVSEKLFF
TRBJ1-3 NA TRBV29-1 NA TGCAGCGGAATCACAGGGCCTGGAAACACCATATATTTT CSGITGPGNTIYF
TRBJ1-5 NA TRBV3-1/TRBV3-2 NA TGTGCCAGCAGCCAAGCCTTGGGAGCAAATCAGCCCCAGCATTTT CASSQALGANQPQHF
TRBJ2-3 once TRBV7-8 TRBD2 TGTGCCAGCAGCTTAAGGTTGGCGGGGGGGCGTACAGATACGCAGTATTTT CASSLRLAGGRTDTQYF
TRBJ1-2 NA TRBV6-5 TRBD1 TGTGCCAGCAGCGGACAGGGTGGGAATCAATATGGCTACACCTTC CASSGQGGNQYGYTF
TRBJ2-3 NA TRBV4-2 NA TGTGCCAGCAGCCAAGACCCAGGGTACTCTAGCACAGATACGCAGTATTTT CASSQDPGYSSTDTQYF
TRBJ1-4 NA TRBV15 NA TGTGCCACCAGCAGTCGGCAGGCTAATGAAAAACTGTTTTTT CATSSRQANEKLFF
TRBJ2-5 NA TRBV30 NA TGTGCCTGGACCCAGGGCCCCTTCCTCCAAGAGACCCAGTACTTC CAWTQGPFLQETQYF
TRBJ2-3 NA TRBV6-2/TRBV6-3 NA TGTGCCAGCAGTTACGCGGCGATAAATTTTTTT CASSYAAINFF
TRBJ1-6 NA TRBV6-1 NA TGTGCCAGCAGTGAAGGCGCTGATTCACCCCTCCACTTT CASSEGADSPLHF
TRBJ2-1 NA TRBV7-2 NA TGTGCCAGCACCTCCTCAGCCTACAATGAGCAGTTCTTC CASTSSAYNEQFF
TRBJ2-5 NA TRBV7-2 TRBD2 TGTGCCAGCAGCTTAACTAGCGGGGTCCGGGAGACCCAGTACTTC CASSLTSGVRETQYF
TRBJ2-7 NA TRBV11-2 NA TGTGCCAGCAGCTTATCCAGCGGTTACGAGCAGTACTTC CASSLSSGYEQYF
TRBJ1-1 NA TRBV28 TRBD1 TGTGCCAGCAGTGGGGACAGTAACACTGAAGCTTTCTTT CASSGDSNTEAFF
TRBJ2-2 once TRBV7-3 TRBD2 TGTGCCAGCAGCTCCTTCGGGGGGGCAGGGACCGGGGAGCTGTTTTTT CASSSFGGAGTGELFF
TRBJ1-1 NA TRBV5-1 TRBD1 TGCGCCAGCAGCTTGGAGGTACAGGGGAGGGCTTTCTTT CASSLEVQGRAFF
TRBJ1-2 NA TRBV11-1 TRBD1 TGTGCCAGCAGCGAGACCGGGACAGTATACTATGGCTACACCTTC CASSETGTVYYGYTF
TRBJ1-5 NA TRBV10-3 NA TGTGCCATCAGTGAGTCGATTTTCAGGGTGGGTCAGCCCCAGCATTTT CAISESIFRVGQPQHF
TRBJ2-4 NA TRBV3-1/TRBV3-2 TRBD2 TGTGCCAGCAGCCGCCCCCCCGGGGGGGCTAAACACATCGCGATAGCCAAAAACATTCAGTACTTC CASSRPPGGAKHIAIAKNIQYF
TRBJ2-7 NA TRBV25-1 TRBD1 TGTGCCAGCAGTGAGAGGGGGGACAGGGGTATGATGGAGCAGTACTTC CASSERGDRGMMEQYF
TRBJ1-3 NA TRBV4-3 NA TGCGCCAGCAGCCTCGGTCGGGGGGGGCGAACTGGAAACACCATATATTTT CASSLGRGGRTGNTIYF